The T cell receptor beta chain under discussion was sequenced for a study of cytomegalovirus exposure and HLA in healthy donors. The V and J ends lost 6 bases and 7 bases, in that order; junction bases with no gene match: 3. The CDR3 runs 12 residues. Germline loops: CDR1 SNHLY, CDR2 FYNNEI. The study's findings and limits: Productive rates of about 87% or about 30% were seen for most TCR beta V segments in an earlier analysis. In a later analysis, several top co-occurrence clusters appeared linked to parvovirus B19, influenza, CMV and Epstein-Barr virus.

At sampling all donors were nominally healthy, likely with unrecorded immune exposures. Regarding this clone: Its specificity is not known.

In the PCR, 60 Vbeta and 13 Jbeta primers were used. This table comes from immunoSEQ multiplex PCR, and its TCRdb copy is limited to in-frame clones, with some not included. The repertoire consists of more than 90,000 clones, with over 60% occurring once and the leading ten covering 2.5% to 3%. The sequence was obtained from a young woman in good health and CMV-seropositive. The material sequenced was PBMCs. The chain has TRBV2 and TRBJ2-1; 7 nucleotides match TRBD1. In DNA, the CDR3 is TGTGCCAGCAGACTACAGGGGAATGAGCAGTTCTTC. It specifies CASRLQGNEQFF.